The 30 T cell receptor beta chains below all came from one sample that was sequenced in a study of beta chain features in type 1 diabetes. Expressed TCRB transcripts were sequenced, since all the RNA that had been isolated was reverse transcribed. The data were produced by immunoSEQ multiplex PCR, yet TCRdb's version contains in-frame clones alone and is incomplete. The sample yields under 900,000 clones, about 17% seen once. Sample: naive CD4+ T cells from blood. These receptors all come from a woman younger than 30 in good health.

The chain has TRBV5-1 and TRBJ1-1; no clear D. The germline V gene encodes CDR1 SGHRS and CDR2 YFSETQ. The CDR3 sequence is 14 residues long. V was pared by 0 bases and J by 6 bases, with 12 bases between. The chain's CDR3 is CASSLAGGRAEAFF. CDR3 DNA: TGCGCCAGCAGCTTGGCGGGCGGGCGAGCTGAAGCTTTCTTT. The whole variable domain, remainder taken from reference TRBV5-1 and TRBJ1-1, is KAGVTQTPRYLIKTRGQQVTLSCSPISGHRSVSWYQQTPGQGLQFLFEYFSETQRNKGNFPGRFSGRQFSNSRSEMNVSTLELGDSALYLCASSLAGGRAEAFFGQGTRLTVV.

In DNA form, the CDR3 reads TGTGCCAGCAGCTTAAACCGGGGGGAAAAACTGTTTTTT. As protein: CASSLNRGEKLFF. The gene calls are TRBV7-3 and TRBJ1-4; D might be TRBD1 (5 bases). Germline loops: CDR1 SGHTA, CDR2 FQGTGA. Trimming took 1 base from V and 8 from J, leaving 8 bases between them. The CDR3 loop spans 13 amino acids.

The sample holds a few counts of this clone. The chain is built from TRBV10-2 and TRBJ1-5, with 8 positions matching TRBD1. The CDR3 contains 15 residues. V trimming: 5 bases; J trimming: 2 bases; junction bases outside the gene matches: 5. Germline V lookup: CDR1 WSHSY, CDR2 SAAADI. CDR3 sequence (DNA): TGCGCCAGCAGTCCAGACAGGGGAGGCAATCAGCCCCAGCATTTT. This codes for CASSPDRGGNQPQHF.

This clone occurred a few times. DNA for the CDR3: TGTGCCAGCAGCCGCGGCGGGTCCGGGGGCAATGAGCAGTTCTTC. This sequence encodes CASSRGGSGGNEQFF. The chain recombines TRBV7-2 with TRBJ2-1; D may be TRBD2 (6 bases). Germline CDR1 SGHTA, CDR2 FQGNSA. The CDR3 length is 15 residues. Trimming stripped 5 bases from V and 6 bases from J, with 17 bases between.

This clone was seen a few times. The chain employs TRBV6-1 and TRBJ1-3; D remains ambiguous. The length of the CDR3 is 15 residues. Trimming took off 5 bases at V and 0 bases at J, with 11 bases between the two ends. The germline V gene has CDR1 MNHNS and CDR2 SASEGT. The CDR3 sequence: CASSPFSFSGNTIYF. The CDR3 coding sequence is TGTGCCAGCAGTCCGTTCTCATTCTCTGGAAACACCATATATTTT.

The sample holds a few counts of this clone. J is TRBJ2-5 and V is TRBV6-6; 11 positions agree with TRBD2. V lost 0 bases, J lost 3 bases, and 0 bases stayed unmatched. The CDR3 spans 15 residues. CDR1 is MNHNY and CDR2 is SVGAGI in the germline V gene (reference sequence). CDR3 sequence: CASSYSGLAEETQYF. CDR3 sequence (DNA): TGTGCCAGCAGTTACTCGGGACTAGCGGAAGAGACCCAGTACTTC.

This clone was counted between two and nine times. The identical CDR3 is also encoded by other nucleotide sequences in the sample. The chain combines TRBV29-1 with TRBJ1-2; a weak D match, TRBD1 (5 bases). This CDR3 has 12 amino acids. CDR1 is SQVTM and CDR2 is ANQGSEA in the germline V gene. V lost 4 bases and J 4 bases, leaving 10 bases between the germline ends. Here the CDR3 reads CSVGGQGYGYTF. The CDR3 bases are TGCAGCGTTGGAGGGCAGGGCTATGGCTACACCTTC.

A note on this clone: At one of its ends the junction is not consistent with the germline gene, which may arise from a read error. CDR3 in DNA: TGTGCTAGCAGCTTTTGGGACCTGGGCGGGGACGAGCAGTACTTC. It codes for CASSFWDLGGDEQYF. The chain employs TRBV7-7 and TRBJ2-7, with a tentative D call TRBD2 (6 bases). This CDR3 is built from 15 residues. Germline CDR1 and CDR2: SSHAT and FNYEAQ (reference sequence).

This chain uses TRBV28 with TRBJ2-1, with a tentative D call TRBD2 (7 bases). The CDR3 loop spans 17 amino acids. V dropped 8 bases and J dropped 4 bases, with 24 bases sitting between them. Germline-derived CDR1 and CDR2 are MDHEN and SYDVKM. CDR3 protein: CASRPVGGRGKYNEQFF. DNA for the CDR3: TGTGCCAGCCGCCCCGTGGGGGGGCGCGGGAAGTACAATGAGCAGTTCTTC.

A few counts support this clone. In the same sample, other DNA sequences code for this CDR3. The chain employs TRBV7-9 and TRBJ2-3, with no clear D. Germline V lookup: CDR1 SEHNR, CDR2 FQNEAQ (reference sequence). Trimming pared 5 bases from V and 1 base from J, leaving 7 bases between. The CDR3 consists of 13 residues. In nucleotides, the CDR3 is TGTGCCAGCAGCCTGGGTGGCACAGATACGCAGTATTTT. Translating it yields CASSLGGTDTQYF.

CDR3 nucleotide sequence: TGTGCCAGCAGCTTCTCCACGGCCCGGGAGACCCAGTACTTC. Translated: CASSFSTARETQYF. This chain uses TRBV5-8 with TRBJ2-5; D is undetermined. V was clipped by 2 bases and J by 5 bases, with 13 bases between them. The germline CDR1 and CDR2 sequences are SGHTS and YDEGEE. The CDR3 spans 14 residues.

The V and J genes are TRBV2 and TRBJ2-5; 8 nucleotides match TRBD2. With 10 bases clipped from V and 4 bases from J, the junction kept 5 bases outside the gene matches. Germline-derived CDR1 and CDR2 are SNHLY and FYNNEI. This CDR3 is built from 12 residues. The CDR3 reads CATSGSGETQYF. In DNA, the CDR3 is TGTGCCACCAGCGGGAGTGGAGAGACCCAGTACTTC.

The J gene is TRBJ1-4, the V gene TRBV19; D gene ambiguous. V was clipped by 3 bases and J by 7 bases, with 15 bases between them. Germline assignment: CDR1 LNHDA and CDR2 SQIVND (reference sequence). The CDR3 contains 15 residues. CDR3 bases: TGTGCCAGTAGTATCCTTCTGGGGAGTAGTGAAAAACTGTTTTTT. Translation gives CASSILLGSSEKLFF.

The rearrangement uses TRBV6-6 and TRBJ1-5; D call uncertain. V lost 8 bases to trimming and J lost 0 bases, with 17 bases between them. Germline V lookup: CDR1 MNHNY, CDR2 SVGAGI (reference sequence). The CDR3 loop spans 16 amino acids. The CDR3 sequence is CASSTPSGNSNQPQHF. CDR3 DNA: TGTGCCAGCTCTACCCCGAGTGGAAATAGCAATCAGCCCCAGCATTTT.

A few counts support this clone. The rearrangement links TRBV4-2 to TRBJ2-7; D possibly corresponds to TRBD1 (7 bases). The V end was cut by 1 base, the J end by 1 base, with 14 bases between. The germline gives CDR1 LGHNA, CDR2 YNFKEQ. The CDR3 sequence is 16 residues long. The CDR3 nucleotides read TGTGCCAGCAGCCAAGTTGCGCGGGACAGTTCCTACGAGCAGTACTTC. Translating gives CASSQVARDSSYEQYF.

This clone appeared a few times. This chain uses TRBV7-2 with TRBJ2-4; TRBD1 is a possible D gene (5 bases). The CDR3 runs 14 residues. V lost 3 bases and J lost 6, with 12 bases in between. Germline V gene data show CDR1 as SGHTA and CDR2 as FQGNSA. The DNA of the CDR3 is TGTGCCAGCAGCTTGGTAGGGGAAATAAACATTCAGTACTTC. Amino acids: CASSLVGEINIQYF.

The chain combines TRBV7-9 with TRBJ1-1; D uncertain. Germline CDR1 SEHNR, CDR2 FQNEAQ (reference sequence). The V and J ends lost 1 base and 7 bases respectively, with 7 bases between them. CDR3 length equals 12 residues. The CDR3: CASSLVTSEAFF. In DNA form, the CDR3 reads TGTGCCAGCAGCTTAGTTACAAGTGAAGCTTTCTTT.

The J gene is TRBJ2-1, the V gene TRBV7-9, with D possibly matching TRBD2 (5 bases). The V gene lost 4 bases and the J gene lost 9 bases, with 16 bases spanning the gap. In germline, CDR1 is SEHNR, CDR2 FQNEAQ (reference sequence). The CDR3 is 14 amino acids. The CDR3: CASSSFGMYGEQFF. CDR3 in DNA: TGTGCCAGCAGCTCATTCGGGATGTATGGTGAGCAGTTCTTC.

This chain uses TRBV5-1 with TRBJ2-2, with 7 positions matching TRBD1. CDR3 length equals 14 residues. Germline V gene lookup returns CDR1 SGHRS and CDR2 YFSETQ. The V gene end was trimmed by 3 bases and the J gene end by 4 bases; junction bases not matched to a gene: 3. The CDR3 nucleotides read TGCGCCAGCAGCTCCGGGACAGCCACCGGGGAGCTGTTTTTT. Its translation is CASSSGTATGELFF.

This clone showed up just a few times. This same CDR3 is encoded by further DNA sequences in the sample. This chain joins TRBV5-4 and TRBJ2-2, with D hard to call. This CDR3 is 15 amino acids long. Trimming stripped 0 bases from V and 3 bases from J, with 9 bases between. Germline V gene sequence: CDR1 SGHNT, CDR2 YYREEE (reference sequence). CDR3 sequence (DNA): TGTGCCAGCAGCTTGGGGACCGGATACACCGGGGAGCTGTTTTTT. Encoded protein: CASSLGTGYTGELFF.

The J gene is TRBJ1-2, the V gene TRBV4-1, with D uncertain. CDR1 MGHRA and CDR2 YSYEKL come from the germline V gene. V dropped 2 bases and J dropped 3 bases, with 10 bases sitting between them. This CDR3 has 14 residues. For the CDR3, the DNA is TGCGCCAGCAGCCAACTAGGGTTCTACTATGGCTACACCTTC. Translated, it gives CASSQLGFYYGYTF.

This clone was counted a few times. Additional DNA sequences in this sample encode the identical CDR3. The genes are TRBV7-2 and TRBJ2-3, with a weak D call TRBD1 (6 bases). The CDR3 totals 14 residues. Trimming removed 1 base at V and 1 base at J, with 6 bases between. The germline V gene has CDR1 SGHTA and CDR2 FQGNSA. Written as DNA, the CDR3 is TGTGCCAGCAGCTTAGGGACAGGCACAGATACGCAGTATTTT. It specifies CASSLGTGTDTQYF.

The V gene is TRBV28, the J gene TRBJ2-7; the match to TRBD2 covers 13 bases. V was clipped by 2 bases and J by 4 bases; unmatched bases: 8. The CDR3 consists of 17 residues. Germline CDR1 is MDHEN and CDR2 is SYDVKM. The CDR3 bases are TGTGCCAGCAGTTTACAAGGACTAGCGGGAGTGTTATACGAGCAGTACTTC. Translating gives CASSLQGLAGVLYEQYF.

This clone was seen a few times. The chain links TRBV7-2 to TRBJ2-7; D remains unclear. With 4 bases removed from V and 2 bases from J, the gap between germline ends came to 15 bases. The germline gives CDR1 SGHTA, CDR2 FQGNSA. The CDR3 has 15 amino acids. The CDR3: CASSSHRLEAYEQYF. The CDR3 DNA reads as TGTGCCAGCAGCTCCCACCGACTCGAGGCCTACGAGCAGTACTTC.

In this sample, this clone turned up a few times. The chain carries TRBV6-6 and TRBJ2-5, with D possibly being TRBD2 (6 bases). Germline V gives CDR1 MNHNY, CDR2 SVGAGI (reference sequence). The CDR3 length is 16 residues. V was clipped by 1 base and J by 8 bases, with 20 bases between them. This CDR3 is CASSYLRGVRRTTQYF. CDR3 sequence (DNA): TGTGCCAGCAGTTACTTGCGGGGAGTTCGACGCACCACCCAGTACTTC.

This chain connects TRBV2 to TRBJ2-7, with D tentatively TRBD1 (6 bases). The CDR3 runs 13 residues. Trimming pared 9 bases from V and 1 base from J, leaving 13 bases between. CDR1 is SNHLY and CDR2 is FYNNEI in the germline V gene. CDR3 bases: TGTGCCAGAGGGGACGACAGGTCCTACGAGCAGTACTTC. This gives the protein CARGDDRSYEQYF.

This clone was seen only a few times. The chain couples TRBV7-9 to TRBJ2-7, with D perhaps TRBD2 (5 bases). The germline gives CDR1 SEHNR, CDR2 FQNEAQ (reference sequence). V was cut by 5 bases and J by 6 bases, with 14 bases left in between. This CDR3 contains 13 residues. DNA of the CDR3: TGTGCCAGCAGCCCCGGGGTCCTTGGCGAGCAGTACTTC. Translating gives CASSPGVLGEQYF.

The rearrangement links TRBV9 to TRBJ2-1, with 7 nucleotides matching TRBD2. The CDR3 runs to 15 residues. Germline CDR1 SGDLS, CDR2 YYNGEE. The trim removed 0 bases at V and 4 bases at J, leaving 4 bases unmatched. In DNA, the CDR3 is TGTGCCAGCAGCGTAGCAGCGGGAAGGTACAATGAGCAGTTCTTC. It specifies CASSVAAGRYNEQFF.

The count of this clone is one. The chain combines TRBV7-2 with TRBJ2-3, with D perhaps matching TRBD1 (6 bases). The CDR3 length is 16 residues. With 1 base removed from V and 4 bases from J, the gap between germline ends came to 15 bases. CDR1 and CDR2 (germline): SGHTA, FQGNSA. CDR3 in amino acids: CASSLDGRGGSDTQYF. CDR3 in DNA: TGTGCCAGCAGCTTAGACGGCAGGGGTGGGTCAGATACGCAGTATTTT.

This clone was counted only a few times. Different DNA sequences within this sample yield the same CDR3. This chain joins TRBV7-9 and TRBJ2-1; D is perhaps TRBD2 (6 bases). This CDR3 comprises 12 residues. V was shortened by 5 bases and J by 9 bases, with 11 bases between the two germline ends. Germline values: CDR1 SEHNR, CDR2 FQNEAQ (reference sequence). The DNA for the CDR3 is TGTGCCAGCAGCCTACGGCGGGGTGAGCAGTTCTTC. This codes for CASSLRRGEQFF.